Each of the 32 T cell receptor beta chains below was sequenced from the same sample in a study of blood T cell repertoires in COVID-19. TCRdb's table, derived via immunoSEQ multiplex PCR, lists solely in-frame clones and lacks some. The sample has over 150,000 clones, around four fifths seen once. Sequencing input: peripheral blood. The receptors were gathered from a woman of 80 years or more with COVID-19, enrolled during active disease.

This rearrangement joins TRBV18 to TRBJ2-2, with D possibly matching TRBD1 (6 bases). This CDR3 spans 15 amino acids. Between the trimmed V and J ends, which lost 3 bases and 1 base, there was a span of 9 bases. Germline V lookup: CDR1 KGHSH, CDR2 LQKENI. The CDR3 coding sequence is TGTGCCAGCTCACCCGGACAGATGAACACCGGGGAGCTGTTTTTT. Its protein is CASSPGQMNTGELFF.

The chain employs TRBV6-5 and TRBJ2-1; 9 bases are a match to TRBD2. This CDR3 is 13 amino acids long. Germline-derived CDR1 and CDR2 are MNHEY and SVGAGI. V lost 10 bases and J lost 8; bases outside the gene matches: 9. The CDR3 loop is CATTGTSSYEQFF. The CDR3 DNA follows: TGTGCCACAACCGGGACTAGCTCATATGAGCAGTTCTTC.

This chain links TRBV28 with TRBJ1-5; D perhaps matches TRBD1 (6 bases). Per germline, CDR1 MDHEN and CDR2 SYDVKM. V lost 6 bases and J lost 3, with 12 bases in between. There are 14 residues in the CDR3. The CDR3 region has the DNA TGTGCCAGCAGCGGAGACAGGATCAATCAGCCCCAGCATTTT. This encodes CASSGDRINQPQHF. The entire variable domain, with the rest obtained from reference TRBV28 and TRBJ1-5, is as follows: DVKVTQSSRYLVKRTGEKVFLECVQDMDHENMFWYRQDPGLGLRLIYFSYDVKMKEKGDIPEGYSVSREKKERFSLILESASTNQTSMYLCASSGDRINQPQHFGDGTRLSIL.

The chain links TRBV5-1 to TRBJ2-5, with 9 bases identical to TRBD2. After removal of 2 bases from V and 7 bases from J, the junction contained 15 bases not matched to a gene. The CDR3 loop spans 17 amino acids. Germline V lookup: CDR1 SGHRS, CDR2 YFSETQ. CDR3 in DNA: TGCGCCAGCAGCTTCCGCCCATATAGCGGGAGTCCCGGGACCCAGTACTTC. Translating it yields CASSFRPYSGSPGTQYF.

CDR3 DNA: TGTGCCAGTAGGGGTTCCGAGGCCGGCGCCGAGCAGTACTTC. This codes for CASRGSEAGAEQYF. J is TRBJ2-7 and V is TRBV19; D unresolved. In germline, CDR1 is LNHDA, CDR2 SQIVND (reference sequence). The CDR3 length is 14 residues. Trimming shortened V by 6 bases and J by 6 bases, and 18 bases separated the two germline ends.

The CDR3 DNA is TGTGCCAGCAGCCCGACTTTAGACACCCGCAGGGCCCAGTACTTC. Translating gives CASSPTLDTRRAQYF. The V and J genes are TRBV9 and TRBJ2-5, with a tentative D call TRBD1 (5 bases). Germline CDR1 reads SGDLS; CDR2 reads YYNGEE. The ends were cut back, 4 bases at V and 9 bases at J, with 22 bases in the middle. The CDR3 runs to 15 residues.

This clone was seen a handful of times. The chain recombines TRBV5-1 with TRBJ2-3, with 9 bases matching TRBD1. After removal of 6 bases from V and 3 bases from J, the junction contained 5 bases not matched to a gene. The CDR3 loop spans 14 amino acids. Per germline, CDR1 SGHRS and CDR2 YFSETQ. The CDR3 DNA sequence: TGCGCCAGCAAAGAGGGACAGGGAACAGATACGCAGTATTTT. Its protein is CASKEGQGTDTQYF. The full variable domain, in which reference TRBV5-1 and TRBJ2-3 provide the parts outside the CDR3, is KAGVTQTPRYLIKTRGQQVTLSCSPISGHRSVSWYQQTPGQGLQFLFEYFSETQRNKGNFPGRFSGRQFSNSRSEMNVSTLELGDSALYLCASKEGQGTDTQYFGPGTRLTVL.

The chain combines TRBV9 with TRBJ1-3; D may be TRBD1 (5 bases). Germline values: CDR1 SGDLS, CDR2 YYNGEE. V dropped 1 base and J dropped 4 bases, with 9 bases sitting between them. The CDR3 is 14 residues long. The CDR3 protein is CASSVQGEGNTIYF. The CDR3 region has the DNA TGTGCCAGCAGCGTACAGGGTGAGGGAAACACCATATATTTT.

This chain uses TRBV3-1 (or the pseudogene TRBV3-2) with TRBJ2-5; possibly TRBD2 for D (6 bases). The CDR3 sequence is 14 residues long. Between the trimmed V and J ends, which lost 1 base and 4 bases, there was a span of 10 bases. In germline, CDR1 is LGHDT, CDR2 YNNKEL (reference sequence). The CDR3 DNA follows: TGTGCCAGCAGCCAAGTAATTAGCGGAGAGACCCAGTACTTC. Translating gives CASSQVISGETQYF.

This clone is a singleton in its sample. CDR3 sequence: CASSPQDRGQETQYF. For the CDR3, the DNA is TGTGCCAGCAGCCCTCAGGACAGGGGGCAAGAGACCCAGTACTTC. The V call is TRBV3-1 (or the pseudogene TRBV3-2), the J call TRBJ2-5; TRBD1 matches 10 bases. CDR3 size: 15 residues. Germline trimming cut 4 bases from V and 2 bases from J; bases unmatched to any gene: 4. CDR1 and CDR2 from the germline V gene are LGHDT and YNNKEL (reference sequence).

The V and J genes are TRBV29-1 and TRBJ2-7; D gene uncertain. Trimming cost V 5 bases and J 4 bases, with 9 bases left between them. Per the germline V gene, CDR1 is SQVTM and CDR2 is ANQGSEA. CDR3 size: 11 residues. In nucleotides, the CDR3 is TGCAGCGTTCCAGGTTTGTACGAGCAGTACTTC. It encodes CSVPGLYEQYF.

The V and J genes are TRBV19 and TRBJ1-1, with D hard to call. Germline CDR1 and CDR2: LNHDA and SQIVND (reference sequence). The CDR3 extends over 14 amino acids. V was trimmed by 3 bases and J by 0 bases, leaving 8 bases between them. CDR3 region: CASSIRGLNTEAFF. DNA of the CDR3: TGTGCCAGTAGTATTCGAGGGTTGAACACTGAAGCTTTCTTT.

The chain links TRBV11-2 to TRBJ2-7; no definite D call. CDR1 SGHAT and CDR2 FQNNGV come from the germline V gene. This CDR3 has 13 amino acids. V was shortened by 1 base and J by 2 bases, with 6 bases between the two germline ends. CDR3 in DNA: TGTGCCAGCAGCTTAGGGCAGACCTACGAGCAGTACTTC. Its translation: CASSLGQTYEQYF.

The rearrangement joins TRBV5-1 to TRBJ2-3; D may be TRBD1 (6 bases). Deletions cut 4 bases from V and 4 bases from J, with 16 bases between. The CDR3 length is 15 residues. The V gene's germline CDR1 is SGHRS and CDR2 YFSETQ. CDR3 region: CASSGGFTGSDTQYF. Here the CDR3 DNA reads TGCGCCAGCAGCGGGGGCTTCACGGGGTCAGATACGCAGTATTTT.

The genes are TRBV3-1 (or the pseudogene TRBV3-2) and TRBJ1-3, with 9 bases aligning to TRBD1. This CDR3 has 17 residues. Germline loops: CDR1 LGHDT, CDR2 YNNKEL (reference sequence). V shed 5 bases and J 2 bases; nucleotides not matched to a gene: 10. CDR3 residues: CASSSAWGDRAGNTIYF. The CDR3, as DNA: TGTGCCAGCAGCTCGGCGTGGGGGGACAGGGCTGGAAACACCATATATTTT.

This chain joins TRBV5-1 and TRBJ1-4; perhaps TRBD1 as D (5 bases). CDR3 size: 13 residues. Germline V gene sequence: CDR1 SGHRS, CDR2 YFSETQ. Trimming cost V 1 base and J 8 bases, with 9 bases left between them. This chain's CDR3 is CASSLSGVEKLFF. In DNA, the CDR3 is TGCGCCAGCAGCTTGTCGGGGGTGGAAAAACTGTTTTTT.

The chain links TRBV28 to TRBJ2-7; TRBD1 is a possible D gene (6 bases). Germline V gene sequence: CDR1 MDHEN, CDR2 SYDVKM. V was trimmed by 6 bases and J by 3 bases, leaving 21 bases between them. This CDR3 is built from 16 residues. DNA for the CDR3: TGTGCCAGCAGCCCGACAGGAGCGCGAGGGTTCTACGAGCAGTACTTC. It specifies CASSPTGARGFYEQYF.

A note on this clone: At one boundary the junction diverges from the germline segment, which might be a read error. V is TRBV3-1 (or the pseudogene TRBV3-2) and J is TRBJ2-4, with TRBD1 as a possible D gene (6 bases). Germline V gives CDR1 LGHDT, CDR2 YNNKEL (reference sequence). This CDR3 comprises 12 residues. The CDR3 nucleotides are TGTGCCAGCAGCCAAGAAGGGACGTACAGGGTCTTC. It encodes CASSQEGTYRVF.

The chain carries TRBV3-1 (or the pseudogene TRBV3-2) and TRBJ1-6; no firm D call. V was pared by 1 base and J by 6 bases, with 4 bases between. This CDR3 comprises 13 residues. Germline V gene sequence: CDR1 LGHDT, CDR2 YNNKEL (reference sequence). The CDR3 nucleotides are TGTGCCAGCAGCCAAGCAGGTAATTCACCCCTCCACTTT. Protein sequence: CASSQAGNSPLHF.

The V gene is TRBV18, the J gene TRBJ2-7; 9 positions match TRBD2. V gave up 3 bases and J gave up 5 bases; unmatched junction bases: 2. This CDR3 has 13 residues. The germline gives CDR1 KGHSH, CDR2 LQKENI. CDR3 in amino acids: CASSPAGGHEQYF. CDR3 DNA: TGTGCCAGCTCACCGGCGGGAGGGCACGAGCAGTACTTC.

V and J are TRBV7-9 and TRBJ2-7, with 8 positions matching TRBD1. Germline V lookup: CDR1 SEHNR, CDR2 FQNEAQ (reference sequence). The CDR3 totals 12 residues. Unmatched junction bases numbered 8, after V lost 6 bases and J lost 10 bases. The CDR3 sequence: CASSPGQARQYF. CDR3 coding DNA: TGTGCCAGCAGTCCGGGACAGGCGCGACAGTACTTC. The full variable domain, completed using reference TRBV7-9 and TRBJ2-7, is DTGVSQNPRHKITKRGQNVTFRCDPISEHNRLYWYRQTLGQGPEFLTYFQNEAQLEKSRLLSDRFSAERPKGSFSTLEIQRTEQGDSAMYLCASSPGQARQYFGPGTRLTVT.

This chain links TRBV5-1 with TRBJ1-1, with 8 bases fitting TRBD1. The germline CDR1 and CDR2 sequences are SGHRS and YFSETQ. The J segment lost 3 bases and the V segment lost 4 bases, leaving 5 bases of the junction unmatched. The CDR3 consists of 14 residues. The CDR3 DNA is TGCGCCAGCAGCCCACAGGGGGGCGACACTGAAGCTTTCTTT. Translation gives CASSPQGGDTEAFF.

The rearrangement joins TRBV5-4 to TRBJ1-1; no reliable D call. Germline V CDR1 and CDR2: SGHNT, YYREEE (reference sequence). V lost 0 bases to trimming and J lost 4 bases, with 10 bases between them. CDR3 size: 14 residues. As DNA, the CDR3 is TGTGCCAGCAGCTTGGTTTCGCAGTTCACTGAAGCTTTCTTT. Translated: CASSLVSQFTEAFF. The variable domain in full, with the rest retrieved from reference TRBV5-4 and TRBJ1-1, is ETGVTQSPTHLIKTRGQQVTLRCSSQSGHNTVSWYQQALGQGPQFIFQYYREEENGRGNFPPRFSGLQFPNYSSELNVNALELDDSALYLCASSLVSQFTEAFFGQGTRLTVV.

The genes are TRBV29-1 and TRBJ1-1; 10 nucleotides line up with TRBD1. V was clipped by 7 bases and J by 3 bases; unmatched bases: 11. The CDR3 sequence is 15 residues long. CDR1 and CDR2 from the germline V gene are SQVTM and ANQGSEA. DNA for the CDR3: TGCAGCGCCGGGGACAGGGGCCTTGGGGACACTGAAGCTTTCTTT. Its translation is CSAGDRGLGDTEAFF.

The rearrangement links TRBV15 to TRBJ1-6, with 8 bases identical to TRBD1. The CDR3 has 16 amino acids. Germline CDR1 reads LNHNV; CDR2 reads YYDKDF (reference sequence). Trimming cost V 5 bases and J 7 bases; bases outside gene matches: 10. The CDR3 loop reads CATSPSGNRGNSPLHF. As DNA, the CDR3 is TGTGCCACCAGCCCCAGCGGGAACAGGGGGAATTCACCCCTCCACTTT.

This clone was found once. This chain uses TRBV19 with TRBJ1-1, with 7 bases that match TRBD1. The germline V gene encodes CDR1 LNHDA and CDR2 SQIVND (reference sequence). V trimming: 5 bases; J trimming: 4 bases; junction bases outside the gene matches: 4. This CDR3 is built from 13 residues. Here the CDR3 reads CASSGGTVTEAFF. CDR3 sequence (DNA): TGTGCCAGTAGTGGCGGGACAGTCACTGAAGCTTTCTTT.

V and J are TRBV27 and TRBJ1-1; D unresolved. The germline CDR1 and CDR2 sequences are MNHEY and SMNVEV (reference sequence). The length of the CDR3 is 13 residues. V was shortened by 9 bases and J by 0 bases, with 11 bases between the two germline ends. The CDR3 loop is CASQVRVNTEAFF. The CDR3 bases are TGTGCCAGTCAAGTTCGGGTGAACACTGAAGCTTTCTTT.

This chain connects TRBV5-4 to TRBJ1-1; D gene unclear. V was trimmed by 1 base and J by 6 bases, leaving 10 bases between them. Germline assignment: CDR1 SGHNT and CDR2 YYREEE (reference sequence). The CDR3 covers 13 residues. The CDR3 loop is CASSLFSLPEAFF. The CDR3 DNA reads as TGTGCCAGCAGCTTGTTTTCCCTCCCTGAAGCTTTCTTT.

The genes are TRBV2 and TRBJ1-2; the match to TRBD1 covers 9 bases. The CDR3 is made up of 15 amino acids. With 1 base clipped from V and 4 bases from J, the junction kept 4 bases outside the gene matches. Germline CDR1 and CDR2: SNHLY and FYNNEI. DNA of the CDR3: TGTGCCAGCAGTGAAGACAGGGGGCCCACCTATGGCTACACCTTC. Encoded protein: CASSEDRGPTYGYTF.

This clone was seen only a few times. V is TRBV5-1 and J is TRBJ1-2, with a weak D call TRBD1 (6 bases). The length of the CDR3 is 13 residues. The germline V gene has CDR1 SGHRS and CDR2 YFSETQ. Between the trimmed V and J ends, which lost 2 bases and 6 bases, there was a span of 11 bases. The CDR3 sequence: CASSFETGDGYTF. CDR3 sequence (DNA): TGCGCCAGCAGCTTCGAGACAGGCGATGGCTACACCTTC.

The chain carries TRBV2 and TRBJ1-4, with 8 bases matching TRBD1. Unmatched junction bases numbered 14, after V lost 6 bases and J lost 8 bases. In germline, CDR1 is SNHLY, CDR2 FYNNEI. CDR3 length equals 16 residues. CDR3 sequence: CASSRDRSSFGEKLFF. Written as DNA, the CDR3 is TGTGCCAGCAGCCGGGACAGGAGTTCTTTTGGGGAAAAACTGTTTTTT.

This sequence joins TRBV28 and TRBJ2-1, with D possibly matching TRBD2 (6 bases). This CDR3 region has 12 residues. Germline lookup yields CDR1 MDHEN and CDR2 SYDVKM. Trimming cost V 2 bases and J 12 bases, with 11 bases left between them. CDR3 region: CASSLETGLQFF. In nucleotides, the CDR3 is TGTGCCAGCAGTTTAGAGACGGGACTGCAGTTCTTC.